This is a list of T cell receptor beta chains from one sample in a study of T-cell memory formation after mild COVID-19. TCRdb recomputed calls from the 5' RACE reads with MiXCR, one row per CDR3 protein. This table has 200,000 or so distinct CDR3 sequences, over 7.5% appearing once. Sequenced material: PBMCs or a T cell subset sorted from them (not recorded which). Receptors originate from a man aged 18 to 30 who had mild COVID-19 (a few samples of this study predate the infection). Cell type and time point are not known. Each CDR3 is given with its conserved first and last residue. D genes are given only for firm matches. Size values are once, few and many counts, or a class for expanded clones, and some rows have none.

v_gene,d_gene,abundance,j_gene,CDR3nt,CDR3aa
TRBV7-9,TRBD2,many,TRBJ2-3,TGTGCCAGCAGCCCCCGCGGGGGAGAGGATACGCAGTATTTT,CASSPRGGEDTQYF
TRBV7-2,TRBD2,few,TRBJ2-5,TGTGCCAGCAGCCAGAACCCCGGGGGGAGTTCGGAGACCCAGTACTTC,CASSQNPGGSSETQYF
TRBV6-2/TRBV6-3,TRBD2,.,TRBJ2-3,TGTGCCAGCAGTTACGGCGGGGGGGCCGAGACGCAGTATTTT,CASSYGGGAETQYF
TRBV7-3,TRBD1,few,TRBJ2-2,TGTGCCAGCAGCCCTGACAGGGGTATTGGGGAGCTGTTTTTT,CASSPDRGIGELFF
TRBV5-1,.,few,TRBJ1-2,TGCGCCACTAGGGACGTCGACTATGGCTACACCTTC,CATRDVDYGYTF
TRBV5-5,.,few,TRBJ2-2,TGTGCCAGCATCACGGGCGGGGGCTCGAACACCGGGGAGCTGTTTTTT,CASITGGGSNTGELFF
TRBV5-1,TRBD1,.,TRBJ1-1,TGCGCCAGCAGGCTCGGGACAGAGAACACTGAAGCTTTCTTT,CASRLGTENTEAFF
TRBV5-1,.,many,TRBJ1-1,TGCGCCAGCAGCCTTTCCGGGACGAACACTGAAGCTTTCTTT,CASSLSGTNTEAFF
TRBV5-4,.,many,TRBJ2-2,TGTGCCAGCAGCTTGGGTCAGGGGTACACCGGGGAGCTGTTTTTT,CASSLGQGYTGELFF
TRBV24-1,.,few,TRBJ1-1,TGTGCCACCAGTGACCCCGAGGGCTCGTTAATGAACACTGAAGCTTTCTTT,CATSDPEGSLMNTEAFF
TRBV5-1,TRBD2,many,TRBJ2-7,TGCGCCAGCAGCTTCGCGGGGGGAGGAGACGAGCAGTACTTC,CASSFAGGGDEQYF
TRBV6-6,.,few,TRBJ1-2,TGTGCCAGCAGTTACGGAGCCGGAACGGGACTTAACTATGGCTACACCTTC,CASSYGAGTGLNYGYTF
TRBV6-5,.,many,TRBJ1-6,TGTGCCAGCAGTTACACAGAGTATAATTCACCCCTCCACTTT,CASSYTEYNSPLHF
TRBV12-5,TRBD1,.,TRBJ1-4,TGTGCTAGTGGTCGCAACCTCAGGGGGCAGGATGAAAAACTGTTTTTT,CASGRNLRGQDEKLFF
TRBV6-2/TRBV6-3,.,.,TRBJ2-3,TGTGCCAGCAGGAAAGCCGCAACAGATACGCAGTATTTT,CASRKAATDTQYF
TRBV24-1,.,.,TRBJ2-3,TGTGCCACCAGTGATTCGGTCCCAGGGAGCGGAGATACAGATACGCAGTATTTT,CATSDSVPGSGDTDTQYF
TRBV4-1,TRBD2,.,TRBJ2-3,TGCGCCAGCAGCCGTAGCGGGGGGGACACAGATACGCAGTATTTT,CASSRSGGDTDTQYF
TRBV3-1,.,few,TRBJ1-6,TGTGCCAGCAGCTCCAGCACAGGGTACCTCCACTTT,CASSSSTGYLHF
TRBV6-1,TRBD1,many,TRBJ1-2,TGTGCCAGCCACGTGGGGACAGGCCCCTATGGCTACACCTTC,CASHVGTGPYGYTF
TRBV6-5,.,few,TRBJ1-6,TGTGCCAGCCGGAAAGGGTTGGTCAGGGGAAATTCACCCCTCCACTTT,CASRKGLVRGNSPLHF
TRBV12-3/TRBV12-4,.,.,TRBJ2-1,TGTGCCAGCAGTTTGTCCCTCCACTCGGCTTACAATGAGCAGTTCTTC,CASSLSLHSAYNEQFF
TRBV3-1,.,few,TRBJ1-4,TGTGCCAGCAGCCGGGACGGGGCAACTAATGAAAAACTGTTTTTT,CASSRDGATNEKLFF
TRBV6-1,TRBD1,.,TRBJ2-7,TGTGCCAGCAGTGTACAGGGGGTCTCCTACGAGCAGTACTTC,CASSVQGVSYEQYF